This T cell receptor beta chain was profiled in a study of cytomegalovirus exposure and HLA in healthy donors. In the PCR, 60 Vbeta and 13 Jbeta primers were used. Clones were read by immunoSEQ multiplex PCR, and TCRdb kept only the in-frame ones, dropping some. This sample has 150,000 or so clones; approximately 75% occur once, and the top ten carry roughly 1.6%. Worth noting for this clone: The antigen is unknown.

Study results and limitations: It was only CMV serostatus that was available as immune exposure information. Most of the CMV-associated TCR beta chains (in a later analysis) appeared to be HLA-restricted. Versus the approximately 720-donor mean, an Asian-associated ancestry cluster reportedly showed fewer N-insertions in a later analysis.

It was healthy bone marrow donors who served as donors. The CDR3 is 13 residues long. Germline lookup yields CDR1 ENHRY and CDR2 SYGVKD. Deletions cut 7 bases from V and 3 bases from J, with 13 bases between. Sequenced input: PBMCs. The V call is TRBV10-3, the J call TRBJ2-7; D perhaps matches TRBD1 (5 bases). This TCR came from a girl aged 10-17 years in good health and CMV-seronegative. CDR3 region: CAITAGLGYEQYF. DNA for the CDR3: TGTGCCATCACCGCAGGGCTGGGCTACGAGCAGTACTTC.